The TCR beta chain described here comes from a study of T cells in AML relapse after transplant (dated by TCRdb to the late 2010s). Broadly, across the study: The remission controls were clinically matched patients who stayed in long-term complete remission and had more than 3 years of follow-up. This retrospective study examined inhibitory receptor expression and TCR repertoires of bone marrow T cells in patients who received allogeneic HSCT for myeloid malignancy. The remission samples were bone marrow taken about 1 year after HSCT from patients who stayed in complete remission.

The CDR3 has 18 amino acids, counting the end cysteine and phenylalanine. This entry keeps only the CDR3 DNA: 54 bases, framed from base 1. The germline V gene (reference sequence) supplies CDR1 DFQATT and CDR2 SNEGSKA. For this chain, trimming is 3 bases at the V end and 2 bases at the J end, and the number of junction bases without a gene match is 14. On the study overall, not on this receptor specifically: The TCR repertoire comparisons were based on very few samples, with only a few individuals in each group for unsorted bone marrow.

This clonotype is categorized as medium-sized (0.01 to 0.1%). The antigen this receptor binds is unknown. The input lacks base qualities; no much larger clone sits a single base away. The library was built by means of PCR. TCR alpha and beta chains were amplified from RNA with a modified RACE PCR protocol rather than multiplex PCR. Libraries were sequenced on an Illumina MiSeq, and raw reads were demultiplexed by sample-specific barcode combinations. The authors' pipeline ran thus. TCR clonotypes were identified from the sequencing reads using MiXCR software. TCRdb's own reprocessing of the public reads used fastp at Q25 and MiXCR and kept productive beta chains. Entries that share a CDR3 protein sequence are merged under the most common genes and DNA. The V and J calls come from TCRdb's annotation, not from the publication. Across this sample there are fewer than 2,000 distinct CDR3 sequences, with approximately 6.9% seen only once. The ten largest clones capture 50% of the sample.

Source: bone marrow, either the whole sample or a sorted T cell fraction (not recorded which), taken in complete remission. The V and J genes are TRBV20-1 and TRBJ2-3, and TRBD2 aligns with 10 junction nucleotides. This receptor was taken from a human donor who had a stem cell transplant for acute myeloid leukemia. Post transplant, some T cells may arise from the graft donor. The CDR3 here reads CSASVPAGGPGPTDTQYF. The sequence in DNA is TGCAGTGCTAGTGTTCCAGCGGGAGGGCCAGGGCCCACAGATACGCAGTATTTT.